A single sample gave rise to the 19 T cell receptor beta chains below, sequenced in a study of identical twins. TCRdb reprocessed the 5' RACE reads via MiXCR and lists one record per CDR3 protein. The sample has some 1,600,000 distinct CDR3 sequences, roughly a third seen once. Sequencing was done on a sample of cord blood. The source of these receptors is a newborn girl in good health.

The rearrangement links TRBV28 to TRBJ2-2; possibly TRBD1 for D (6 bases). Germline-derived CDR1 and CDR2 are MDHEN and SYDVKM. The CDR3 has 14 residues. V was clipped by 6 bases and J by 7 bases, with 15 bases between them. The CDR3 protein is CASRTGPIGGELFF. CDR3 DNA sequence: TGTGCCAGCAGAACAGGGCCCATTGGCGGGGAGCTGTTTTTT.

In its sample, this clonotype was seen a few times. The chain couples TRBV29-1 to TRBJ1-1, with D unclear. CDR1 is SQVTM and CDR2 is ANQGSEA in the germline V gene. The V end was cut by 6 bases, the J end by 3 bases, with 11 bases between. This CDR3 comprises 12 residues. CDR3 loop: CSVGGRYTEAFF. CDR3 coding DNA: TGCAGCGTCGGAGGTCGATACACTGAAGCTTTCTTT.

This clonotype appeared a few times. CDR3 sequence: CATSDFDSYEQYF. CDR3 bases: TGTGCCACCAGTGATTTCGATTCTTACGAGCAGTACTTC. The chain has TRBV24-1 and TRBJ2-7, with D uncertain. Germline-derived CDR1 and CDR2 are KGHDR and SFDVKD. Deletions cut 1 base from V and 4 bases from J, with 7 bases between. The CDR3 has 13 amino acids.

The table lists this clonotype with many counts. The V and J genes are TRBV24-1 and TRBJ1-5, with D tentatively TRBD1 (5 bases). Between the trimmed V and J ends, which lost 2 bases and 1 base, there was a span of 5 bases. The CDR3 covers 14 residues. Germline-derived CDR1 and CDR2 are KGHDR and SFDVKD. As DNA, the CDR3 is TGTGCCACCAGTGATTGGGACAGCAATCAGCCCCAGCATTTT. Translated, it gives CATSDWDSNQPQHF.

The chain has TRBV12-3 or TRBV12-4 and TRBJ2-5; unclear D gene. This CDR3 has 13 amino acids. Trimming removed 3 bases at V and 3 bases at J, with 8 bases between. The CDR3 bases are TGTGCCAGCAGTTTTTGGGCGGAAGAGACCCAGTACTTC. Amino acid sequence: CASSFWAEETQYF.

A word on this clonotype: At one boundary the junction diverges from the germline segment, which might be a read error. The chain carries TRBV12-3 or TRBV12-4 and TRBJ1-5; 9 nucleotides line up with TRBD1. CDR3 length: 14 residues. CDR3 coding DNA: TGTGCCAGCAGTTCGGGACAGGGCAATCAGCCCCAGAATTTT. It is translated as CASSSGQGNQPQNF.

This clonotype was observed a handful of times. The V and J genes are TRBV10-3 and TRBJ2-1; 9 positions match TRBD1. The J call may be faulty, since TRBJ2-7 better matches the DNA end. CDR1 is ENHRY, CDR2 SYGVKD, per germline. There are 14 residues in the CDR3. The CDR3 loop is CAIGTGGRYNEQYF. CDR3 DNA sequence: TGTGCCATTGGAACAGGGGGCAGATACAATGAGCAGTACTTC.

This clonotype was seen a handful of times. This chain joins TRBV5-1 and TRBJ2-5; the D is unclear. Germline values: CDR1 SGHRS, CDR2 YFSETQ. V was cut by 0 bases and J by 1 base, with 10 bases left in between. There are 15 residues in the CDR3. The chain's CDR3 is CASSLEGPFQETQYF. The CDR3 coding sequence is TGCGCCAGCAGCTTGGAGGGCCCCTTCCAAGAGACCCAGTACTTC. Filled out from reference TRBV5-1 and TRBJ2-5, the complete variable domain reads KAGVTQTPRYLIKTRGQQVTLSCSPISGHRSVSWYQQTPGQGLQFLFEYFSETQRNKGNFPGRFSGRQFSNSRSEMNVSTLELGDSALYLCASSLEGPFQETQYFGPGTRLLVL.

This clonotype occurred a few times. The J gene is TRBJ2-6, the V gene TRBV6-1; D is unresolved. CDR1 is MNHNS and CDR2 is SASEGT in the germline V gene. This CDR3 has 17 amino acids. V lost 2 bases to trimming and J lost 0 bases, with 11 bases between them. The CDR3 DNA sequence: TGTGCCAGCAGTGAAAGGGTTGGTAGCTCTGGGGCCAACGTCCTGACTTTC. Translation: CASSERVGSSGANVLTF.

This chain joins TRBV28 and TRBJ2-7; 10 bases align to TRBD2. In germline, CDR1 is MDHEN, CDR2 SYDVKM. The CDR3 is made up of 18 amino acids. V gave up 7 bases and J gave up 0 bases; unmatched junction bases: 15. The DNA of the CDR3 is TGTGCCAGCACCACCCTGGGGGCTAGCGGGGGTAGCTCCTACGAGCAGTACTTC. Its protein is CASTTLGASGGSSYEQYF.

J is TRBJ2-5 and V is TRBV20-1; tentatively, D is TRBD1 (5 bases). The closer fit of TRBJ2-7 to the DNA end suggests the J call may be wrong. Germline V gives CDR1 DFQATT, CDR2 SNEGSKA (reference sequence). This CDR3 is built from 15 residues. CDR3 residues: CSAKSRAYFSYEQYF. DNA for the CDR3: TGCAGTGCTAAATCCAGGGCCTATTTTTCCTACGAGCAGTACTTC.

The chain employs TRBV28 and TRBJ2-5, with 13 nucleotides matching TRBD2. V dropped 6 bases and J dropped 6; count of bases not matched to a gene: 4. Germline values: CDR1 MDHEN, CDR2 SYDVKM. The CDR3 is made up of 14 amino acids. DNA for the CDR3: TGTGCCAGCAGCGGACTAGCGGGAGTCCAGACCCAGTACTTC. It encodes CASSGLAGVQTQYF.

There are many counts of this clonotype. The chain joins TRBV12-3 or TRBV12-4 to TRBJ1-4; D is uncertain. The CDR3 sequence is 15 residues long. Trimming pared 6 bases from V and 5 bases from J, leaving 16 bases between. CDR3 protein: CASRPREGGNEKLFF. CDR3 in DNA: TGTGCCAGCAGGCCAAGGGAGGGCGGAAATGAAAAACTGTTTTTT.

V gene TRBV28 combines with J gene TRBJ2-3; 10 bases match TRBD2. The CDR3 loop spans 16 amino acids. Germline CDR1 reads MDHEN; CDR2 reads SYDVKM. V gave up 3 bases and J gave up 4 bases; unmatched junction bases: 7. Here the CDR3 reads CASSFLSSGSADTQYF. CDR3 sequence (DNA): TGTGCCAGCAGTTTTCTGTCTAGCGGGAGCGCAGATACGCAGTATTTT.

Only a few counts were recorded for this clonotype. The V and J genes are TRBV5-6 and TRBJ2-1, with 10 bases aligning to TRBD2. V lost 4 bases, J lost 10 bases, and 11 bases stayed unmatched. The CDR3 contains 15 residues. Per germline, CDR1 SGHDT and CDR2 YYEEEE. CDR3 amino acids: CASSVGLAGVFEQFF. CDR3 DNA sequence: TGTGCCAGCAGCGTTGGGCTAGCGGGAGTCTTCGAGCAGTTCTTC.

The V call is TRBV29-1, the J call TRBJ2-3; 11 bases line up with TRBD2. Per the germline V gene, CDR1 is SQVTM and CDR2 is ANQGSEA. V gave up 6 bases and J gave up 2 bases; unmatched junction bases: 4. The CDR3 spans 14 residues. CDR3 loop: CSVATSGATDTQYF. The CDR3 bases are TGCAGCGTCGCGACTAGCGGGGCCACAGATACGCAGTATTTT.

This clonotype was found a few times. V usage is TRBV6-5 and J usage is TRBJ1-1, with TRBD1 identical over 8 bases. This CDR3 is 15 amino acids long. The V gene end was trimmed by 0 bases and the J gene end by 7 bases; junction bases not matched to a gene: 7. CDR1 and CDR2 from the germline V gene are MNHEY and SVGAGI. CDR3 region: CASSYSGTGALEAFF. CDR3 coding DNA: TGTGCCAGCAGTTACTCCGGGACAGGCGCCCTTGAAGCTTTCTTT.

This chain joins TRBV20-1 and TRBJ2-7, with D perhaps TRBD2 (5 bases). Germline V gene sequence: CDR1 DFQATT, CDR2 SNEGSKA (reference sequence). The V gene lost 3 bases and the J gene lost 0 bases, with 9 bases spanning the gap. The CDR3 is made up of 13 amino acids. The CDR3 nucleotides are TGCAGTGCTAGGCCTAGCAGCTCCTACGAGCAGTACTTC. Amino acid sequence: CSARPSSSYEQYF.

The chain links TRBV11-1 to TRBJ2-1; 7 bases are shared with TRBD1. V shed 8 bases and J 0 bases; nucleotides not matched to a gene: 4. The CDR3 length is 14 residues. Germline lookup yields CDR1 SGHAT and CDR2 FQDESV (reference sequence). DNA for the CDR3: TGTGCCAGCCTACAGGGGACCTCCTACAATGAGCAGTTCTTC. Residues: CASLQGTSYNEQFF.